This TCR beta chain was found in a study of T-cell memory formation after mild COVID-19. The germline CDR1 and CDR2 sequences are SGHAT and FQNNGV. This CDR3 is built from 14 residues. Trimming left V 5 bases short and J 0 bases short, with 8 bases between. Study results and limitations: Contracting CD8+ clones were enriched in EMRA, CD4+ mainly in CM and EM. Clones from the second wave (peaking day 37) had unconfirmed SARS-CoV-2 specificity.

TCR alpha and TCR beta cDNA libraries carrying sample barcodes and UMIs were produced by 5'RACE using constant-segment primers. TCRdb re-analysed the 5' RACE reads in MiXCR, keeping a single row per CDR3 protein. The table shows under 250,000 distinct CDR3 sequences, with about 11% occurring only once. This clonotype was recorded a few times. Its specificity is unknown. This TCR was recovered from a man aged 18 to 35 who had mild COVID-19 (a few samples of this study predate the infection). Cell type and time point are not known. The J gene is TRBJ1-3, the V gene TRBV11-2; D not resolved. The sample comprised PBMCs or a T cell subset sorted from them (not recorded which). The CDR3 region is CASSEQSSGNTIYF. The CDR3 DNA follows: TGTGCCAGCAGCGAACAGAGCTCTGGAAACACCATATATTTT.